In this sample, the clone carrying this T cell receptor beta chain turned up a few times. Its specificity is not known. The data originate from a study of CD8 T cells in ankylosing spondylitis. TCRdb recomputed calls from the 5' RACE reads with MiXCR, one row per CDR3 protein. In the table there are roughly 190,000 distinct CDR3 sequences, 13% of which are singletons. Overall study results and limits: Reportedly, matched ankylosing spondylitis synovial fluid was significantly enriched for disease-linked clones.

Deletions cut 3 bases from V and 4 bases from J, with 18 bases between. The CDR3 is made up of 16 amino acids. This chain uses TRBV12-3 or TRBV12-4 with TRBJ2-5, with D unclear. The TCR originated in a male donor with ankylosing spondylitis or in good health (not recorded which). Specimen: blood, either unsorted or a sorted T cell fraction (not recorded which). Written as DNA, the CDR3 is TGTGCCAGCAGTTTTCTCGTCGGAGTACATGGAGAGACCCAGTACTTC. This sequence encodes CASSFLVGVHGETQYF.